This TCR beta chain was obtained from a study of T cells after yellow fever vaccination (dated by TCRdb to between 2019 and 2020). Broadly, across the study: The SMART-Seq v4 Ultra Low Input RNA kit was used to prepare libraries from fractions with low cell numbers. To track T-cell clones before and after primary and booster YFV17D yellow fever vaccination, bulk TCR alpha and beta repertoires were sequenced longitudinally. Blood was collected at multiple timepoints before and after primary and secondary immunization, and bulk PBMC replicates and cell subsets were isolated. The cohort comprised two healthy male donors, one aged 18 to 30 and one aged 30 to 40 years.

Synthesis of TCR cDNA relied on 5'RACE template switching, a step that introduced a universal primer site along with unique molecular identifiers. Priming for cDNA synthesis came from both the TCR alpha and TCR beta constant segments. Libraries were amplified in two PCR steps, with sample barcodes and sequencing adapters added in the second step. Libraries were sequenced on Illumina HiSeq 2500 (2x100 bp) or NovaSeq (2x150 bp). The authors processed their data as follows. MIGEC handled demultiplexing of reads and collapsing into UMI consensus sequences, while MiXCR performed V(D)J alignment. Vaccine-responding clonotypes were identified with edgeR using replicate PBMC samples, with FDR below 0.01 and a log2 fold change above 5 up to day 15 being required. Bulk clonotypes were assigned CD4 or CD8 identity according to which sequenced CD4 or CD8 repertoire held them at higher abundance. The raw public data were reprocessed by TCRdb itself: fastp quality trimming at Q25, MiXCR clonotype calling, in-frame beta chains only. Every distinct CDR3 protein forms one entry, paired with its most common genes and DNA. What appears here as the V and J calls and clone size reflects TCRdb's work, not the paper's. The sample table holds 150,000 or so distinct CDR3 sequences, of which more than 6.5% were seen once. More than 0.6% of the sample belongs to the ten largest clones.

The treatment or condition label, as the study defines it: live attenuated yellow fever vaccine strain. PBMCs were isolated from peripheral blood using a standard Ficoll-Paque protocol. Dynabeads CD4 and CD8 positive selection kits were used to isolate the CD4 and CD8 T-cell fractions. TriZol was used to extract RNA from bulk PBMCs, from CD4 and CD8 fractions, and from dextramer-positive and dextramer-negative fractions. Broader findings and caveats from the paper: Compared with the primary T-cell response, the secondary T-cell response was faster but weaker, reaching its peak on day 5 rather than on day 15. Computational filtering was required because FACS-sorted repertoires could contain abundant contaminating clonotypes from the bulk population. After the booster, most clones that had expanded after primary vaccination were detected again (almost 97% of CD4 and around 88% of CD8), suggesting broad maintenance of memory. A small fraction of clonotypes appeared in both the CD4 and CD8 compartments, likely as a result of convergent recombination. Only a couple of donors were included in the study, so the extent to which the findings can be generalized is limited.

This clonotype was observed at least ten times. The antigen it recognizes is unknown. Base qualities are missing; no much larger clone stands one base away. Cut back by 1 base and 4 bases, the V and J ends lie 8 bases apart. The CDR3 measures 14 amino acids from cysteine to phenylalanine. CDR3 DNA is the only sequence kept; it has 42 bases, read in frame from the first base. The germline V gene yields SGHVS for CDR1 and FQNEAQ for CDR2. The receptor's source is a man between 25 and 39 years old who received the YFV17D yellow fever vaccine. Sequenced material: CD4+ T cells sorted from PBMCs, taken 10 days after the yellow fever booster vaccination. The chain was built from TRBV7-8 and TRBJ1-5; there is no confident call for the D gene. The bases are TGTGCCAGCAGCTTAGTAACAGCTAATCAGCCCCAGCATTTT. This gives the protein CASSLVTANQPQHF.